The clone carrying this TCR beta chain appeared a few times. The target antigen is unknown. Germline CDR1 and CDR2: SGHNT and YYREEE (reference sequence). Trimming stripped 0 bases from V and 0 bases from J, with 5 bases between. The CDR3 has 14 residues. This sample was taken from a study of beta chain features in type 1 diabetes. Study-level findings and limits: Type 1 diabetes patients had TCRB CDR3s that were shorter (moderately but significantly so) in all four CD4+ subsets. Among patients, naive, central memory and Treg TCRB repertoires appeared more similar than among healthy donors.

Reverse transcribing all isolated RNA meant expressed TCRB transcripts were sequenced. Some clones are missing from TCRdb's copy, which holds only in-frame ones; the method was immunoSEQ multiplex PCR. The sample records approximately 730,000 clones, around an eighth being singletons. Using CD45RO/CCR7/CD25/CD127/CD95/CD27, CD4+ naive, central memory, regulatory and stem cell-like memory cells were sorted. Sequencing input: naive CD4+ T cells from blood. The rearrangement uses TRBV5-4 and TRBJ2-3, with D unclear. The receptor's source is a man aged 18 to 29 with type 1 diabetes. DNA of the CDR3: TGTGCCAGCAGCTTGGACCATAGCACAGATACGCAGTATTTT. Protein sequence: CASSLDHSTDTQYF. Full variable domain (rest looked up from reference TRBV5-4 and TRBJ2-3): ETGVTQSPTHLIKTRGQQVTLRCSSQSGHNTVSWYQQALGQGPQFIFQYYREEENGRGNFPPRFSGLQFPNYSSELNVNALELDDSALYLCASSLDHSTDTQYFGPGTRLTVL.